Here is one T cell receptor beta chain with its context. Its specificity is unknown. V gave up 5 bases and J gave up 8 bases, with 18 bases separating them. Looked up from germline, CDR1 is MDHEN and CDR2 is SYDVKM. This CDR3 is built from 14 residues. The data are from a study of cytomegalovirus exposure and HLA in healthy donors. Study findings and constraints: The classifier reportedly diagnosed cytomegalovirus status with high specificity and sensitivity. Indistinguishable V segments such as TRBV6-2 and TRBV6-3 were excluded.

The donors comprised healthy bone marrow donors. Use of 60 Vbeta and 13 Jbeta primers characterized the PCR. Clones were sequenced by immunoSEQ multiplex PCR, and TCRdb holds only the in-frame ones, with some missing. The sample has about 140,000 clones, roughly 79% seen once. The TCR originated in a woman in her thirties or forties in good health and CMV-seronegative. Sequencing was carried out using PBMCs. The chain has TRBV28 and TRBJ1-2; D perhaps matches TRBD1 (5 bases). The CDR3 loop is CASSGANRPWGYTF. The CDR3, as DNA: TGTGCCAGCAGTGGGGCCAACAGGCCTTGGGGCTACACCTTC.